Included here is one T cell receptor (beta chain) sequence, with context. Germline values: CDR1 MDHEN, CDR2 SYDVKM. This CDR3 spans 16 amino acids. After removal of 1 base from V and 5 bases from J, the junction contained 7 bases not matched to a gene. Libraries were prepared by immunoSEQ multiplex PCR; TCRdb keeps only in-frame clonotypes and omits some of them. The table lists 1 million to 1.3 million clones, around 82% of them singletons. The sample belongs to a study of shared clonotypes between healthy human individuals. Study-level information: CD8 memory received one plate per donor, CD8 naive two, CD4 memory three and CD4 naive three.

Donors were healthy HIV-negative adults without recently reported acute infections or vaccinations. This rearrangement joins TRBV28 to TRBJ1-3, with 8 bases identical to TRBD1. Sequences were obtained from memory CD4+ T cells from PBMCs. The subset here: CD45RA-negative fraction. The TCR originated in a man aged 18 to 30 in good health. Some clones in this sample may be carry-over from other donors' samples. The CDR3 loop is CASSLLAGGVRNTIYF. The DNA for the CDR3 is TGTGCCAGCAGTTTATTGGCAGGGGGCGTGAGAAACACCATATATTTT.